This TCR beta chain is from a study of T cell responses to AZD1222 COVID-19 vaccine. Sequencing was performed with immunoSEQ multiplex PCR; in TCRdb, only in-frame clones are kept and a portion is missing. The data contain roughly 120,000 clones, approximately 90% of them singletons. CDR1 and CDR2 (germline): KGHDR, SFDVKD. CDR3 length equals 17 residues. The germline V and J ends were trimmed by 7 bases and 4 bases, with 21 bases remaining between them. There are a few counts of this clone. Its antigen is unknown. Overall study findings and caveats: Increases in Spike-specific TCR breadth and depth were seen after two AZD1222 doses. Among vaccine-associated CD4 TCRs, coverage spanned spike, with dominance at 160-218 and 743-854. Donors skewed white British and female; clonal diversity was possibly underestimated. Without day 14 samples, only post-peak T cell repertoires were studied.

The chain couples TRBV24-1 to TRBJ2-2, with D perhaps matching TRBD1 (6 bases). The TCR originated in an adult in good health. Sequencing used peripheral blood, obtained on day 0 of AZD1222 vaccination. The CDR3 reads CATSGNLRTAGTGELFF. As DNA, the CDR3 is TGTGCCACCAGCGGAAATCTGAGGACAGCCGGCACCGGGGAGCTGTTTTTT.